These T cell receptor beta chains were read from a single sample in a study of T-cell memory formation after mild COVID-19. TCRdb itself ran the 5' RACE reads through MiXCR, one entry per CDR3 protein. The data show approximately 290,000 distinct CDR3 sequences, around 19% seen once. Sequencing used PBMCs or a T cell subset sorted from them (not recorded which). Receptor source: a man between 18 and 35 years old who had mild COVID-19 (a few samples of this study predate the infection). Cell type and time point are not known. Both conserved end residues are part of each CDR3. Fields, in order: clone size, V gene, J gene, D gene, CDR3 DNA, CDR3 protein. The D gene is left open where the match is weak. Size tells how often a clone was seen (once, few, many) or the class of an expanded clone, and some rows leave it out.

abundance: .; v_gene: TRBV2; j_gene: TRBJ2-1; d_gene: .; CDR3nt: TGTGCCAGCTCCCGATGGGGTGAGCAGTTCTTC; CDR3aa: CASSRWGEQFF
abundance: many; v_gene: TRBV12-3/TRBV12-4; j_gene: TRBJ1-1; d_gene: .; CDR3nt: TGTGCCAGCAGGTATAACACTGAAGCTTTCTTT; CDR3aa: CASRYNTEAFF
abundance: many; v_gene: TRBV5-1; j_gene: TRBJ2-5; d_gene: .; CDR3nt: TGCGCCAGCAGCTATCTACAAGAGACCCAGTACTTC; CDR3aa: CASSYLQETQYF
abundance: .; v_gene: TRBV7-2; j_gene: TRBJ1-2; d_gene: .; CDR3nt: TGTGCCAGCAGCTTAGCGCCATCAGCTGTATTCTATGGCTACACCTTC; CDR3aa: CASSLAPSAVFYGYTF
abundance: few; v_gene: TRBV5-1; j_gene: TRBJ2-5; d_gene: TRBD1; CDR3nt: TGCGCCAGCAGCTTATTAGGGGACAGCCGCGGGACCCAGTACTTC; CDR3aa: CASSLLGDSRGTQYF
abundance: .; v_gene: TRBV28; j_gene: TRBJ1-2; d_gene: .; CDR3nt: TGTGCCAGCAGTCCGACAGCTACCAACTATGGCTACACCTTC; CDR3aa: CASSPTATNYGYTF
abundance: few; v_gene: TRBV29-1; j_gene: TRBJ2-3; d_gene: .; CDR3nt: TGCAGCGGCCAGGATGCGGGGACAGATACGCAGTATTTT; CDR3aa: CSGQDAGTDTQYF
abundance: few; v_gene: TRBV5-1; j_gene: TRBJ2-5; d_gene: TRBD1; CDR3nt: TGCGCCAGCAGCCTAAACTGGGACAGCCAAGAGACCCAGTACTTC; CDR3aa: CASSLNWDSQETQYF
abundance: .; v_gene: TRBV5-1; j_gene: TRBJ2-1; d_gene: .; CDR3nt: TGCGCCAGCAGCTTGTCGGGGCTAGCCGATGAGCAGTTCTTC; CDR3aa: CASSLSGLADEQFF
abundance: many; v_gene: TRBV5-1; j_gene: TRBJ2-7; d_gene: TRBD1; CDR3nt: TGCGCCAGCAGCTCGACAGGGTACGAGCAGTACTTC; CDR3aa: CASSSTGYEQYF
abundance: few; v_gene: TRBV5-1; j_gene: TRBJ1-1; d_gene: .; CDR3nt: TGCGCCAGCAGCTTGGCCGTTGGAGGTTCTGAAGCTTTCTTT; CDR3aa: CASSLAVGGSEAFF
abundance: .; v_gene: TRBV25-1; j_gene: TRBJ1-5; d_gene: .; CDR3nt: TGTGCCAGCAGCCCGACTCGGGGGGATCAGCCCCAGCATTTT; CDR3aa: CASSPTRGDQPQHF
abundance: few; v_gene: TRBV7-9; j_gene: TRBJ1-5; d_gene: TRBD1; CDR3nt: TGTGCCAGCAGCTCCTCGACAGGGGATCAGCCCCAGCATTTT; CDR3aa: CASSSSTGDQPQHF
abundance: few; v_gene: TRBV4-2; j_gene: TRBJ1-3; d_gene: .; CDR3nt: TGTGCCAGCAGCCAAGATCGGGCGAGCTCTGGAAACACCATATATTTT; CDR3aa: CASSQDRASSGNTIYF
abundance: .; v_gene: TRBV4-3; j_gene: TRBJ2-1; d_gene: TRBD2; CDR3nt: TGCGCCAGCAGCCAGGGGACGGGGGGGACTCGGTTCTTC; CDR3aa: CASSQGTGGTRFF
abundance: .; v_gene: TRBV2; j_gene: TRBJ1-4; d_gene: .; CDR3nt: TGTGCCAGCATGACGGAGGGTATTTCAGCTAATGAAAAACTGTTTTTT; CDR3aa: CASMTEGISANEKLFF
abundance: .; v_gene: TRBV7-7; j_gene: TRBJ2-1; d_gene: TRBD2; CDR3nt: TGTGCTAGCAGCATAGCGGGGGGCTCCTACAATGAGCAGTTCTTC; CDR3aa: CASSIAGGSYNEQFF
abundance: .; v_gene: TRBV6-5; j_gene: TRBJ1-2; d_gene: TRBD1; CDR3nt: TGTGCCAGCAGAACAGGGGGAGGCTACACCTTC; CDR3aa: CASRTGGGYTF
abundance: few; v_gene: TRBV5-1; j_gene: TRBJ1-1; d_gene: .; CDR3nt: TGCGCCAGCAGCTTGGCCTCAAGGAACACTGAAGCTTTCTTT; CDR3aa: CASSLASRNTEAFF
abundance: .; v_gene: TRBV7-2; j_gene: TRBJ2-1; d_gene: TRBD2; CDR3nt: TGTGCCAGCAGCCCGCGACTAGCGGGGGGGCCGAGGTTCGATGAGCAGTTCTTC; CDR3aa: CASSPRLAGGPRFDEQFF
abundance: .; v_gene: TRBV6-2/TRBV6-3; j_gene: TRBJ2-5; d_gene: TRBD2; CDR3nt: TGTGCCAGCAGCCGAACTGGACTAGCGGGGGCTGAGACCCAGTACTTC; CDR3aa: CASSRTGLAGAETQYF
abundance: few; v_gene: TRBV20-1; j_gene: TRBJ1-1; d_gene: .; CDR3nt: TGCAGTGCTAGAGATAATTTCTTT; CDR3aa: CSARDNFF
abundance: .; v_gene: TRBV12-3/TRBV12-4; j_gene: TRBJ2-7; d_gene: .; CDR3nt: TGTGCCAGCAGTTTAGCCGAGTACGAGCAGTACTTC; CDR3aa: CASSLAEYEQYF
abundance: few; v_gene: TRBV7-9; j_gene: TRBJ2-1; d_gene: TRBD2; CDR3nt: TGTGCCAGCAGCTTTGGGGCGGGACTAGGACCCAATGAGCAGTTCTTC; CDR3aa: CASSFGAGLGPNEQFF
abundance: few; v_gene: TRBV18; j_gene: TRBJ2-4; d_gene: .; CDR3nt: TGTGCCAGCTCACCACTACAAGGGGACATTCAGTACTTC; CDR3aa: CASSPLQGDIQYF
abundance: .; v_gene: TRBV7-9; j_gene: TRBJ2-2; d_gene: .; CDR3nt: TGTGCCAGCAGCTTCCGGGTCGCCGGGGAGCTGTTTTTT; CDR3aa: CASSFRVAGELFF
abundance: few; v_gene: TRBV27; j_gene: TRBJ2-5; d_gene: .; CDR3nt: TGTGCCAGCAGTCCGCGGTTCCTTGGAGAGACCCAGTACTTC; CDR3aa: CASSPRFLGETQYF
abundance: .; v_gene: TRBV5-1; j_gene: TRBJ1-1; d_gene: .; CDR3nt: TGCGCCAGCAGCTTGGCCAAGGAGGGTTTGACTGAAGCTTTCTTT; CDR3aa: CASSLAKEGLTEAFF
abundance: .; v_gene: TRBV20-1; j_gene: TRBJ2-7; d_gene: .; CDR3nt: TGCAGTGCTATAGACCATGGGGACGAGCAGTACTTC; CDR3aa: CSAIDHGDEQYF
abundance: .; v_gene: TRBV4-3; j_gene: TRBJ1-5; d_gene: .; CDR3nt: TGCGCCAGCAGCTTCGGACGGGGCGGGGGACAGCCCCAGCATTTT; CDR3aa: CASSFGRGGGQPQHF
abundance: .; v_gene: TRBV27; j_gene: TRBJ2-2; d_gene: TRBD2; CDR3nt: TGTGCCAGCAGGCGCAAACTAGCGGGGGGTATCACCGGGGAGCTGTTTTTT; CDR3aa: CASRRKLAGGITGELFF
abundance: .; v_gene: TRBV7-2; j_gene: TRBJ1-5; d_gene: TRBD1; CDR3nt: TGTGCCAGCAGCCTTGGACAGGGTGACAATCAGCCCCAGCATTTT; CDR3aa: CASSLGQGDNQPQHF
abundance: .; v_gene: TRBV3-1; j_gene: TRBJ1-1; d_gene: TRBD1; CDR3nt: TGTGCCAGCAGCCAAGCCGAGGACAGGGGTAGCACTGAAGCTTTCTTT; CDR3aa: CASSQAEDRGSTEAFF
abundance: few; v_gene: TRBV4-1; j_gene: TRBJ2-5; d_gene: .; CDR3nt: TGCGCCAGCAGCCAGGACCGCCCGAAGGATCAGACCCAGTACTTC; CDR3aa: CASSQDRPKDQTQYF
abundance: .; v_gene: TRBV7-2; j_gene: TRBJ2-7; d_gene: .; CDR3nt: TGTGCCAGCAGCCAGGGACTCGTATACTACGAGCAGTACTTC; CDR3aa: CASSQGLVYYEQYF
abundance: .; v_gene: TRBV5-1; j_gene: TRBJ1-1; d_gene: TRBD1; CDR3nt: TGCGCCAGCAGCATAAGACAGGGGGCTGTGGCCGAAGCTTTCTTT; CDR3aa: CASSIRQGAVAEAFF
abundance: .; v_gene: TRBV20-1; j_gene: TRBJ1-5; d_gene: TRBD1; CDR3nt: TGCAGTGCTAGAGGCACGGACAGGGGGCATGTCGGCAATCAGCCCCAGCATTTT; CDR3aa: CSARGTDRGHVGNQPQHF
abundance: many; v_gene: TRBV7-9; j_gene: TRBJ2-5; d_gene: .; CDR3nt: TGTGCCGTAGGACGGCAGGGCCCTCAAGAGACCCAGTACTTC; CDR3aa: CAVGRQGPQETQYF
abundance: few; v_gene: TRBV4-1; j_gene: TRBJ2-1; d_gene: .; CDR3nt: TGCGCCAGCAGCCAAGATAGGGGGAAAGGGGACTACGGTGAGCAGTTCTTC; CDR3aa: CASSQDRGKGDYGEQFF
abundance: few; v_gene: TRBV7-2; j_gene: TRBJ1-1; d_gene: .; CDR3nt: TGTGCCAGCAGCTTAGTTCGGGGGGCACGGACTGAAGCTTTCTTT; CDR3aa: CASSLVRGARTEAFF
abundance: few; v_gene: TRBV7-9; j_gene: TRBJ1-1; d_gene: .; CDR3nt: TGTGCCAGCAGCTTTACAGGGATGGTGACTGAAGCTTTCTTT; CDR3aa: CASSFTGMVTEAFF
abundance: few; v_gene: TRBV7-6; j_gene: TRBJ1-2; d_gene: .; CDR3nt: TGTGCCAGCAGCTTAGAAGACAACCTCTATGGCTACACCTTC; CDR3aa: CASSLEDNLYGYTF
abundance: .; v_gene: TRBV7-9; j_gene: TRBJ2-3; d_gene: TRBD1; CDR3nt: TGTGCCAGCAGCTTCCGGGACAGGGGGATAGGTACGCAGTATTTT; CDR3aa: CASSFRDRGIGTQYF
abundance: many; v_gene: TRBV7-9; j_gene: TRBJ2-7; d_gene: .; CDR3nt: TGTGCCAGCAGCTTATCCGGTGAGCCCCGCGAGCAGTACTTC; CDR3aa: CASSLSGEPREQYF
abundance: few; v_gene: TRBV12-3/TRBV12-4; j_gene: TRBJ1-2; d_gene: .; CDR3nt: TGTGCCAGCAGTTGGGGCCCGGGCTACACCTTC; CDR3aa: CASSWGPGYTF
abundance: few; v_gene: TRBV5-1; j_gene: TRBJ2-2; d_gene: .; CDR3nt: TGCGCCAGCAGCTTGCTCCGGGCAGATACCGGGGAGCTGTTTTTT; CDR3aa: CASSLLRADTGELFF